Listed below are T cell receptor beta chains from one sample, sequenced in a study of shared clonotypes between healthy human individuals. Libraries were prepared by immunoSEQ multiplex PCR; TCRdb keeps only in-frame clonotypes and omits some of them. The table has some 2 million clones, roughly 96% seen once. Sequencing input: naive CD4+ T cells sorted from blood. These receptors were collected from a man younger than 35 in good health. CDR3s include the opening cysteine and the closing phenylalanine or tryptophan. The D gene is left open where the match is weak. Size is stated for part of the rows, as once, few or many counts, or as a class when the clone is expanded.

cdr3_aa,cdr3_nt,j_call,d_call,v_call,clone_size
CASSRLGGYEQYF,TGTGCCAGCAGTAGACTAGGGGGATACGAGCAGTACTTC,TRBJ2-7,NA,TRBV27,NA
CSVLANTEAFF,TGCAGCGTTCTTGCGAACACTGAAGCTTTCTTT,TRBJ1-1,NA,TRBV29-1,NA
CASSLQGYEQFF,TGTGCCAGCAGTTTACAGGGTTATGAGCAGTTCTTC,TRBJ2-1,NA,TRBV27,NA
CASSPQTRVEETQYF,TGTGCCAGCAGCCCACAGACACGGGTCGAAGAGACCCAGTACTTC,TRBJ2-5,NA,TRBV7-2,NA
CASSNFDRVGYSGANVLTF,TGTGCCAGTAGTAACTTTGACAGGGTTGGTTACTCTGGGGCCAACGTCCTGACTTTC,TRBJ2-6,TRBD1,TRBV19,NA
CSVGGTGSYEQYF,TGCAGCGTTGGGGGGACAGGATCCTACGAGCAGTACTTC,TRBJ2-7,TRBD1,TRBV29-1,NA
CASSSVPFGGSGNTIYF,TGTGCCAGCAGCTCCGTCCCCTTCGGTGGCTCTGGAAACACCATATATTTT,TRBJ1-3,NA,TRBV7-2,NA
CASSFPRNRITGELFF,TGTGCCAGCAGTTTCCCGCGCAACAGAATAACCGGGGAGCTGTTTTTT,TRBJ2-2,NA,TRBV28,NA
CASNNRATEAFF,TGTGCCAGCAACAACAGGGCCACTGAAGCTTTCTTT,TRBJ1-1,NA,TRBV6-5,NA
CASSLSGSTDTQYF,TGTGCCAGCAGTTTGTCGGGTTCCACAGATACGCAGTATTTT,TRBJ2-3,NA,TRBV27,NA
CASSVNRGHWQPQHF,TGTGCCAGTAGTGTCAACAGGGGGCATTGGCAGCCCCAGCATTTT,TRBJ1-5,TRBD1,TRBV19,NA
CASSFEEGNTEAFF,TGTGCCAGCAGCTTTGAGGAGGGGAACACTGAAGCTTTCTTT,TRBJ1-1,NA,TRBV7-6,once
CATTRQSNEKLFF,TGTGCCACCACCCGGCAGAGTAATGAAAAACTGTTTTTT,TRBJ1-4,NA,TRBV10-3,NA
CASSFNWGAGNNQPQHF,TGTGCCAGCAGTTTTAATTGGGGCGCGGGTAACAATCAGCCCCAGCATTTT,TRBJ1-5,NA,TRBV27,NA
CASSVEGQGRETQYF,TGTGCCAGCAGCGTAGAAGGCCAGGGGCGCGAGACCCAGTACTTC,TRBJ2-5,NA,TRBV9,NA
CASSVGYHAEQFF,TGTGCCAGCAGTGTGGGCTATCACGCGGAGCAGTTCTTC,TRBJ2-1,NA,TRBV28,NA
CASSLMVVGNEQFF,TGCGCCAGCAGCTTGATGGTAGTCGGCAATGAGCAGTTCTTC,TRBJ2-1,NA,TRBV5-1,once
CASSLGISGTDTQYF,TGTGCCAGCAGCTTAGGGATATCGGGGACAGATACGCAGTATTTT,TRBJ2-3,NA,TRBV7-9,NA
CAWRGRQGYSPLHF,TGTGCCTGGAGGGGACGACAGGGTTATTCACCCCTCCACTTT,TRBJ1-6,TRBD1,TRBV30,NA
CASSASGQGGEQYF,TGCGCCAGCAGCGCCTCGGGACAGGGTGGCGAGCAGTACTTC,TRBJ2-7,TRBD1,TRBV5-1,NA
CASSFQGFNQPQHF,TGTGCCAGCAGCTTCCAGGGCTTCAATCAGCCCCAGCATTTT,TRBJ1-5,NA,TRBV7-9,few
CASSQDRAYNSPLHF,TGCGCCAGCAGCCAAGACAGGGCTTATAATTCACCCCTCCACTTT,TRBJ1-6,NA,TRBV4-1,NA
CASSPPRDTVNQPQHF,TGTGCCAGCAGTCCCCCTAGGGACACGGTCAATCAGCCCCAGCATTTT,TRBJ1-5,NA,TRBV28,NA
CSATGEQYF,TGCAGCGCGACGGGCGAGCAGTACTTC,TRBJ2-7,NA,TRBV20-1,NA
CASSPGTIGRELFF,TGTGCCAGCAGTCCAGGGACGATCGGCCGGGAGCTGTTTTTT,TRBJ2-2,NA,TRBV2,NA
CASHRDRATDTQYF,TGTGCCAGCCATCGGGACAGGGCAACAGATACGCAGTATTTT,TRBJ2-3,TRBD1,TRBV2,NA
CASSTAWGLAHEQYF,TGTGCCAGCAGTACCGCGTGGGGACTAGCCCACGAGCAGTACTTC,TRBJ2-7,TRBD2,TRBV6-5,many
CASSAGTYNSPLHF,TGTGCCAGCAGCGCCGGAACTTATAATTCACCCCTCCACTTT,TRBJ1-6,NA,TRBV9,once
CAWSTRDEAFF,TGTGCCTGGAGCACCAGGGATGAAGCTTTCTTT,TRBJ1-1,NA,TRBV30,NA
CASSLSGANVLTF,TGTGCCAGCAGCTTGTCAGGGGCCAACGTCCTGACTTTC,TRBJ2-6,NA,TRBV5-6,NA
CASRRGRIDTGELFF,TGTGCCAGCAGGCGCGGGAGAATAGACACCGGGGAGCTGTTTTTT,TRBJ2-2,TRBD2,TRBV2,once
CAWLRVERGVSTDTQYF,TGTGCCTGGTTAAGGGTCGAGCGGGGGGTTAGCACAGATACGCAGTATTTT,TRBJ2-3,TRBD2,TRBV30,NA
CAWALWGASTGELFF,TGTGCCTGGGCCCTGTGGGGGGCTAGCACCGGGGAGCTGTTTTTT,TRBJ2-2,NA,TRBV30,NA
CASSPRTEKLFF,TGTGCCAGCAGCCCCCGGACCGAAAAACTGTTTTTT,TRBJ1-4,NA,TRBV7-2,NA
CASSLWGGTGELFF,TGTGCTAGCAGCTTATGGGGGGGCACCGGGGAGCTGTTTTTT,TRBJ2-2,TRBD2,TRBV7-7,NA
CASSPGTGLGYEQYF,TGCGCCAGCAGCCCGGGGACAGGGTTGGGCTACGAGCAGTACTTC,TRBJ2-7,TRBD1,TRBV5-1,NA
CASSFGRGGLSEQYF,TGTGCCAGCAGCTTTGGCAGGGGAGGTTTATCAGAGCAGTACTTC,TRBJ2-7,NA,TRBV11-1,NA
CASSGWDRRETQYF,TGTGCCAGCAGTGGATGGGACAGGCGAGAGACCCAGTACTTC,TRBJ2-5,TRBD1,TRBV2,NA
CASIRATGSPLHF,TGTGCCAGCATAAGGGCGACGGGTTCACCCCTCCACTTT,TRBJ1-6,NA,TRBV2,NA
CSVGRRTSGYNEQFF,TGCAGCGTTGGAAGAAGGACTAGCGGTTACAATGAGCAGTTCTTC,TRBJ2-1,TRBD2,TRBV29-1,NA
CASSYGDTRTDTQYF,TGCGCCAGCAGCTATGGGGACACGCGCACAGATACGCAGTATTTT,TRBJ2-3,NA,TRBV5-1,NA
CASSYASGANVLTF,TGTGCCAGCAGTTATGCTTCGGGGGCCAACGTCCTGACTTTC,TRBJ2-6,NA,TRBV6-7,NA